The 16 T cell receptor beta chains below come from one sample, sequenced in a study of T cell responses to AZD1222 COVID-19 vaccine. The data were produced by immunoSEQ multiplex PCR, yet TCRdb's version contains in-frame clones alone and is incomplete. The sample includes about 130,000 clones, about 82% of them seen just once. The material sequenced was peripheral blood, taken 28 days after the second dose of the MenACWY control vaccine. Source of these receptors: an adult who received the MenACWY meningococcal vaccine as a control.

The V and J genes are TRBV9 and TRBJ1-6; TRBD1 is a possible D gene (6 bases). The CDR3 loop spans 14 amino acids. Trimming left V 5 bases short and J 7 bases short, with 13 bases between. CDR1 is SGDLS, CDR2 YYNGEE, per germline. The CDR3 region is CASRQGTGNSPLHF. The CDR3 DNA sequence: TGTGCCAGCAGGCAGGGGACGGGGAATTCACCCCTCCACTTT.

The gene calls are TRBV5-1 and TRBJ2-5; D remains ambiguous. There are 13 residues in the CDR3. Trimming removed 0 bases at V and 2 bases at J, with 5 bases between. Germline CDR1 is SGHRS and CDR2 is YFSETQ. The CDR3 loop reads CASSLEIQETQYF. The CDR3 bases are TGCGCCAGCAGCTTGGAGATACAAGAGACCCAGTACTTC.

The chain combines TRBV5-5 with TRBJ1-4; D unresolved. The germline V and J ends were trimmed by 1 base and 5 bases, with 12 bases remaining between them. The CDR3 totals 15 residues. Germline V gives CDR1 SGHKS, CDR2 YYEKEE (reference sequence). Here the CDR3 reads CASSLYRQTNEKLFF. DNA of the CDR3: TGTGCCAGCAGCTTGTATAGGCAGACAAATGAAAAACTGTTTTTT. Looking up the rest from reference TRBV5-5 and TRBJ1-4 gives the full variable domain: DAGVTQSPTHLIKTRGQQVTLRCSPISGHKSVSWYQQVLGQGPQFIFQYYEKEERGRGNFPDRFSARQFPNYSSELNVNALLLGDSALYLCASSLYRQTNEKLFFGSGTQLSVL.

This chain joins TRBV11-2 and TRBJ2-1; the D call may be TRBD1 or TRBD2 (5 bases each). V dropped 0 bases and J dropped 7 bases, with 16 bases sitting between them. Germline V lookup: CDR1 SGHAT, CDR2 FQNNGV. The CDR3 is 16 residues long. The CDR3 protein is CASSLDRAERGNEQFF. The DNA of the CDR3 is TGTGCCAGCAGCTTAGATCGGGCCGAGAGGGGAAATGAGCAGTTCTTC.

The chain uses TRBV9 and TRBJ1-1, with no clear D. The CDR3 length is 13 residues. The V and J ends lost 4 bases and 7 bases respectively, with 14 bases between them. The germline V gene encodes CDR1 SGDLS and CDR2 YYNGEE. The CDR3 sequence is CASSPWRSHEAFF. The CDR3 nucleotides are TGTGCCAGCAGCCCATGGAGGAGTCATGAAGCTTTCTTT.

The chain recombines TRBV29-1 with TRBJ1-6, with 7 bases matching TRBD1. The V gene's germline CDR1 is SQVTM and CDR2 ANQGSEA. The CDR3 has 14 amino acids. The trim removed 6 bases at V and 3 bases at J, leaving 5 bases unmatched. The CDR3 spells CSVRQGLYNSPLHF. In nucleotides, the CDR3 is TGCAGCGTCAGACAGGGCCTCTATAATTCACCCCTCCACTTT.

This clone was counted between two and nine times. V gene TRBV13 combines with J gene TRBJ1-1; TRBD1 might be the D (6 bases). Trimming removed 2 bases at V and 3 bases at J, with 10 bases between. This CDR3 is 14 amino acids long. Looked up from germline, CDR1 is PRHDT and CDR2 is FYEKMQ (reference sequence). The CDR3 coding sequence is TGTGCCAGCAGCTTAAAGGGGGAGGACACTGAAGCTTTCTTT. This translates into CASSLKGEDTEAFF.

The chain joins TRBV5-1 to TRBJ2-5; tentatively, D is TRBD1 or TRBD2 (5 bases each). Germline CDR1 reads SGHRS; CDR2 reads YFSETQ. V was pared by 0 bases and J by 5 bases, with 14 bases between. This CDR3 comprises 15 residues. CDR3 sequence reads: CASSLDPGSIETQYF. The CDR3 DNA follows: TGCGCCAGCAGCTTGGATCCAGGGAGTATCGAGACCCAGTACTTC.

This chain connects TRBV15 to TRBJ1-5; tentative D call: TRBD1 (6 bases). The germline V gene encodes CDR1 LNHNV and CDR2 YYDKDF (reference sequence). The CDR3 totals 14 residues. V was cut by 5 bases and J by 7 bases, with 15 bases left in between. This chain's CDR3 is CATSPVGGRQPQHF. The CDR3 coding sequence is TGTGCCACCAGCCCGGTCGGGGGGCGGCAGCCCCAGCATTTT.

This chain connects TRBV4-3 to TRBJ2-7; TRBD2 agrees at 11 bases. With 5 bases clipped from V and 1 base from J, the junction kept 4 bases outside the gene matches. The CDR3 is 15 residues long. Germline V lookup: CDR1 LGHNA, CDR2 YSLEER. This CDR3 reads CASSTGLAESYEQYF. CDR3 coding DNA: TGCGCCAGCAGCACGGGACTAGCGGAATCCTACGAGCAGTACTTC.

This chain links TRBV5-1 with TRBJ2-7; 11 bases map to TRBD2. Germline V gene data show CDR1 as SGHRS and CDR2 as YFSETQ. This CDR3 region has 16 residues. With 3 bases clipped from V and 6 bases from J, the junction kept 11 bases outside the gene matches. In DNA form, the CDR3 reads TGCGCCAGCAGCTCGGGGCTAGCGGGAGGTTCGTCCGAGCAGTACTTC. Amino acid sequence: CASSSGLAGGSSEQYF.

This clone appeared once. This chain uses TRBV3-1 (or the pseudogene TRBV3-2) with TRBJ2-7, with D possibly matching TRBD1 (5 bases). CDR1 and CDR2 (germline): LGHDT, YNNKEL (reference sequence). This CDR3 is built from 14 residues. The V gene lost 3 bases and the J gene lost 4 bases, with 13 bases spanning the gap. The CDR3 is CASSQYRSPYEQYF. The DNA for the CDR3 is TGTGCCAGCAGCCAGTACAGGAGCCCTTACGAGCAGTACTTC.

The chain employs TRBV6-5 and TRBJ2-5, with 9 bases matching TRBD1. Germline CDR1 is MNHEY and CDR2 is SVGAGI. CDR3 length: 15 amino acids. J gave up 5 bases and V 7 bases, and 11 bases lay outside the gene matches. The CDR3 reads CASIKPDRGDETQYF. The CDR3 coding sequence is TGTGCCAGCATAAAACCCGACAGGGGGGATGAGACCCAGTACTTC.

V and J are TRBV5-1 and TRBJ2-7; perhaps TRBD1 as D (6 bases). Trimming shortened V by 6 bases and J by 0 bases, and 13 bases separated the two germline ends. Germline CDR1 is SGHRS and CDR2 is YFSETQ. The CDR3 length is 14 residues. DNA of the CDR3: TGCGCCAGCAAGAGCCAGGGGAACTCCTACGAGCAGTACTTC. Translation gives CASKSQGNSYEQYF.

The rearrangement uses TRBV28 and TRBJ2-7, with 11 bases lining up with TRBD1. The CDR3 contains 16 residues. Germline V gene data show CDR1 as MDHEN and CDR2 as SYDVKM. V shed 2 bases and J 7 bases; nucleotides not matched to a gene: 10. Here the CDR3 DNA reads TGTGCCAGCAGTTTACCCGGGACAGGGGGGTATCGGGAGCAGTACGTC. This sequence encodes CASSLPGTGGYREQYV.

The chain links TRBV29-1 to TRBJ1-5; D might be TRBD1 (6 bases). The germline CDR1 and CDR2 sequences are SQVTM and ANQGSEA. The CDR3 contains 12 residues. Trimming cost V 7 bases and J 3 bases, with 10 bases left between them. CDR3 coding DNA: TGCAGCGCCGGGGGCGCCAATCAGCCCCAGCATTTT. Protein sequence: CSAGGANQPQHF.